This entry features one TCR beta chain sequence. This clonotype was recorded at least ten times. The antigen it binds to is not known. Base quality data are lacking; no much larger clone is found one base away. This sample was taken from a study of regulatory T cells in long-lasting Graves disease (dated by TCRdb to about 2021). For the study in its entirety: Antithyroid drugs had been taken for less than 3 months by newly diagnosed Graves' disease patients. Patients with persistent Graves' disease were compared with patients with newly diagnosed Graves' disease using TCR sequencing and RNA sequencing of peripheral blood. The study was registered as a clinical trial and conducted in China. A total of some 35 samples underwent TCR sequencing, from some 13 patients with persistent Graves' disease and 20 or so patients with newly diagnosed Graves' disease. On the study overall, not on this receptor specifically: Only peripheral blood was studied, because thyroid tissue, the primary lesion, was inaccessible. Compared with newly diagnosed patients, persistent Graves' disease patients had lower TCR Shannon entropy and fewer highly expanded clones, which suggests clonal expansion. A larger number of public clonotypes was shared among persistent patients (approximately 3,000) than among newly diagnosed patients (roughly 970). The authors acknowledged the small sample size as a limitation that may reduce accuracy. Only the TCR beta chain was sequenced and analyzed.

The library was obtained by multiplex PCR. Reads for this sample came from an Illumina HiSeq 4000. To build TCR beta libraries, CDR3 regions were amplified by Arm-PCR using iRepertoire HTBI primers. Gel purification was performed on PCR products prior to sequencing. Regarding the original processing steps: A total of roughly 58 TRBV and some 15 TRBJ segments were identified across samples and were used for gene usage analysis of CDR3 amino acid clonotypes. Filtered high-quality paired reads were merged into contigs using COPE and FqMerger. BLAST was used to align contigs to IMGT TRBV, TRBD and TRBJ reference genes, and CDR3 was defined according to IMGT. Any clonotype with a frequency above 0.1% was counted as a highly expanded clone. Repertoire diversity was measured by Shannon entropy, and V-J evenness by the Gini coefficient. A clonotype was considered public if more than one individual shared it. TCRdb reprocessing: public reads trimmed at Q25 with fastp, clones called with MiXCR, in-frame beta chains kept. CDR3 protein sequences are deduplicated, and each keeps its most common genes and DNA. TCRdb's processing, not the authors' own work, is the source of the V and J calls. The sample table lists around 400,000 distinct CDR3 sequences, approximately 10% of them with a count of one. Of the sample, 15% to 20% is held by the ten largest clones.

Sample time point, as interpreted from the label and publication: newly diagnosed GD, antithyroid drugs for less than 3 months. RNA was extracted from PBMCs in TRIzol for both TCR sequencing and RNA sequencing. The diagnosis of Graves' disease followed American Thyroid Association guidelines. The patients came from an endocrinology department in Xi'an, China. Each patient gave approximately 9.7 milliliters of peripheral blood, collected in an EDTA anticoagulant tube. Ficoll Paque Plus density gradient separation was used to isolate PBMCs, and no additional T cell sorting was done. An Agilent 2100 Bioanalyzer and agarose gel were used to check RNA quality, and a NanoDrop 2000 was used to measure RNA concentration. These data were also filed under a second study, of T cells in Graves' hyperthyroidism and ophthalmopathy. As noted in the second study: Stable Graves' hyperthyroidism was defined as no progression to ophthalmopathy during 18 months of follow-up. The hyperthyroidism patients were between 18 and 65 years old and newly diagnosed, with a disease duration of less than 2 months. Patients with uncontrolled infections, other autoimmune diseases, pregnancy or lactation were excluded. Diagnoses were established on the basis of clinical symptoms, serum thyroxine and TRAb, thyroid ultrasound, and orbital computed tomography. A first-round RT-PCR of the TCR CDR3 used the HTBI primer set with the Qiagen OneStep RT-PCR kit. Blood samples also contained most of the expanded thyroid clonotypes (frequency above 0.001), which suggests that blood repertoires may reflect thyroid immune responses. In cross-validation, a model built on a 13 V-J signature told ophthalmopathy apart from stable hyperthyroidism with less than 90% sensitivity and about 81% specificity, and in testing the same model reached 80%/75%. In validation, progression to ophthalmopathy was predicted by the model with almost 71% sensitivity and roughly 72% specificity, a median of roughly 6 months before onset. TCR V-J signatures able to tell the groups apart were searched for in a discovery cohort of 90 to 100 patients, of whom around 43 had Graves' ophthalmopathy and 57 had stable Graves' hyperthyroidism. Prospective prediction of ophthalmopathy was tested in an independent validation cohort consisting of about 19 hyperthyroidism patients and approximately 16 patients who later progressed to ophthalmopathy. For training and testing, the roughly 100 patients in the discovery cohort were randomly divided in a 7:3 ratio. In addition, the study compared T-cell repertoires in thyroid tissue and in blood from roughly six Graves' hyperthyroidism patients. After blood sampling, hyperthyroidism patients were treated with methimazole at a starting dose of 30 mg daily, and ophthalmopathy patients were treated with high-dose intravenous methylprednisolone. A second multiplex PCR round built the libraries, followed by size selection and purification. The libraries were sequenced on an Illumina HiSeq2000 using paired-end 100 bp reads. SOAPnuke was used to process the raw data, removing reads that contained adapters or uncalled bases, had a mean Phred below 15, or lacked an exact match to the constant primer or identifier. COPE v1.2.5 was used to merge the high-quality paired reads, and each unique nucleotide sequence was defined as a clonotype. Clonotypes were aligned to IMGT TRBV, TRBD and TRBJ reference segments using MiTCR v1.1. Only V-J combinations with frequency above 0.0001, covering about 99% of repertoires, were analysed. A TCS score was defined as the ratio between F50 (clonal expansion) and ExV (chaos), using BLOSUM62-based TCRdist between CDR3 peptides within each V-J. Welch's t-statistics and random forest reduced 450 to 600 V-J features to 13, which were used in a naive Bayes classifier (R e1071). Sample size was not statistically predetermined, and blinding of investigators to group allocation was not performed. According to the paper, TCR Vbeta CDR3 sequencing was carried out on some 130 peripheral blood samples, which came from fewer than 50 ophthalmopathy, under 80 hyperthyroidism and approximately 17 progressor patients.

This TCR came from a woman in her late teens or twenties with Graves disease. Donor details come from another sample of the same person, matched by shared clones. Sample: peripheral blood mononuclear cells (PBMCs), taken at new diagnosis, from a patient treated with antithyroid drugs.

The CDR3 is CASRDVLEAKNIQYF. DNA sequence: TGTGCCAGCAGAGATGTATTGGAGGCCAAAAACATTCAGTACTTC. Here the chain combines TRBV6-1 and TRBJ2-4; a confident D gene designation cannot be given. Inclusive of the bounding cysteine and phenylalanine, the CDR3 is 15 residues long. Here the CDR3 DNA is all that survives: 45 bases in frame from base 1. According to the germline V gene, CDR1 reads MNHNS and CDR2 reads SASEGT. Relative to germline, V is 6 bases shorter and J is 1 base shorter, with 13 bases between their ends.